This TCR beta chain was sequenced during a study of T cell responses to AZD1222 COVID-19 vaccine. Sequencing was performed with immunoSEQ multiplex PCR; in TCRdb, only in-frame clones are kept and a portion is missing. The top ten clones hold around 16% of a sample with fewer than 130,000 clones, over 85% of them seen once. This CDR3 spans 15 amino acids. The V gene lost 8 bases and the J gene lost 2 bases, with 18 bases spanning the gap. Germline CDR1 and CDR2: SEHNR and FQNEAQ (reference sequence). Study-level results: None of the repertoires were sampled until the peak T cell response had passed.

Comments on this clone: The antigen is undetermined.

The chain joins TRBV7-9 to TRBJ1-1, with D unresolved. The receptor comes from an adult who received the AZD1222 COVID-19 vaccine. This specimen was peripheral blood, taken 28 days after the second AZD1222 dose. CDR3 loop: CASGFASPRNTEAFF. DNA of the CDR3: TGTGCCAGCGGATTCGCGAGCCCCCGAAACACTGAAGCTTTCTTT.